Presented here are 17 T cell receptor beta chains from one specimen sequenced in a study of CD8 T cells in Susac syndrome (dated 2019 in TCRdb). Preparation of the library involved the immunoSEQ multiplex PCR assay. RNA was extracted with the RNeasy kit and about 0.5 to 1 ug was reverse transcribed using random hexamers. The public sequencing data were trimmed at Q25 with fastp and processed into clonotypes with MiXCR by TCRdb, which kept only in-frame beta chains. Under each unique CDR3 protein, matching rows form one entry showing the most common genes and DNA. Within this sample are roughly 130,000 distinct CDR3 sequences, with roughly 94% of them counted one time only. About 0.28% of the sample comes from the top ten. What was sequenced was CD8+ T cells from PBMCs. The receptors here all came from a human donor with Susac syndrome.

The V call is TRBV5-4, the J call TRBJ1-1, with unresolved D. In germline, CDR1 is SGHNT, CDR2 YYREEE (reference sequence). Trimming pared 0 bases from V and 6 bases from J, leaving 9 bases between. The CDR3 length is 13 residues. Written as DNA, the CDR3 is TGTGCCAGCAGCTTGGCGCCGAATCCTGAAGCTTTCTTT. It translates to CASSLAPNPEAFF.

This chain uses TRBV19 with TRBJ1-2; D is unclear. Trimming pared 3 bases from V and 4 bases from J, leaving 9 bases between. The CDR3 sequence is 13 residues long. CDR1 is LNHDA, CDR2 SQIVND, per germline (reference sequence). The CDR3 DNA is TGTGCCAGTAGTATGGAATTTTTCTATGGCTACACCTTC. Residues: CASSMEFFYGYTF.

This clonotype occurred once. V is TRBV11-2 and J is TRBJ2-7; possible D gene TRBD1, 5 bases. CDR3 size: 13 residues. CDR1 SGHAT and CDR2 FQNNGV come from the germline V gene. V lost 5 bases to trimming and J lost 2 bases, with 10 bases between them. DNA of the CDR3: TGTGCCAGCAGCGCGCAGGGTGCCTACGAGCAGTACTTC. Translation: CASSAQGAYEQYF.

The chain is built from TRBV24-1 and TRBJ2-2, with a tentative D call TRBD2 (7 bases). The CDR3 runs 15 residues. V lost 3 bases and J 5 bases, leaving 12 bases between the germline ends. CDR1 KGHDR and CDR2 SFDVKD come from the germline V gene. CDR3 protein: CATSDLGGPTGELFF. CDR3 DNA sequence: TGTGCCACCAGTGATCTGGGGGGGCCTACCGGGGAGCTGTTTTTT.

This clonotype occurred once. The V and J genes are TRBV12-5 and TRBJ1-6; D not resolved. CDR1 and CDR2 (germline): LGHNT, FRNRAP. Trimming shortened V by 8 bases and J by 7 bases, and 9 bases separated the two germline ends. The CDR3 covers 12 residues. CDR3 loop: CASRSPNSPLHF. CDR3 sequence (DNA): TGTGCTAGTCGATCCCCGAATTCACCCCTCCACTTT. Full variable domain (rest looked up from reference TRBV12-5 and TRBJ1-6): DARVTQTPRHKVTEMGQEVTMRCQPILGHNTVFWYRQTMMQGLELLAYFRNRAPLDDSGMPKDRFSAEMPDATLATLKIQPSEPRDSAVYFCASRSPNSPLHFGNGTRLTVT.

The chain combines TRBV27 with TRBJ1-1; D gene uncertain. The CDR3 has 12 residues. The V end lost 8 bases, the J end lost 4 bases, and 11 bases lay between the germline ends. The germline V gene has CDR1 MNHEY and CDR2 SMNVEV (reference sequence). The CDR3 spells CASGRQTTEAFF. The DNA for the CDR3 is TGTGCCAGCGGACGGCAAACCACTGAAGCTTTCTTT.

The chain joins TRBV7-6 to TRBJ2-5; D may match TRBD1 or TRBD2 (6 bases each). Germline CDR1 SGHVS, CDR2 FNYEAQ. The CDR3 runs 15 residues. Between the trimmed V and J ends, which lost 3 bases and 5 bases, there was a span of 16 bases. CDR3 sequence (DNA): TGTGCCAGCAGCTTGTCGCCGGGGGCCCGGGAGACCCAGTACTTC. It encodes CASSLSPGARETQYF.

The chain couples TRBV3-1 to TRBJ2-1; no definite D call. In germline, CDR1 is LGHDT, CDR2 YNNKEL (reference sequence). V dropped 1 base and J dropped 0 bases, with 7 bases sitting between them. This CDR3 has 15 amino acids. The CDR3 region is CASSQALSSYNEQFF. The CDR3 DNA reads TGTGCCAGCAGCCAAGCTCTGAGCTCCTACAATGAGCAGTTCTTC.

The genes are TRBV7-2 and TRBJ2-7, with 11 nucleotides matching TRBD2. With 5 bases clipped from V and 2 bases from J, the junction kept 5 bases outside the gene matches. CDR3 length: 15 residues. Germline loops: CDR1 SGHTA, CDR2 FQGNSA. For the CDR3, the DNA is TGTGCCAGCAGCATTAGCGGGGGGGGACCCTACGAGCAGTACTTC. Encoded protein: CASSISGGGPYEQYF.

The genes are TRBV20-1 and TRBJ1-2; 7 nucleotides match TRBD1. V lost 4 bases, J lost 3 bases, and 17 bases stayed unmatched. The CDR3 spans 17 residues. Germline CDR1 and CDR2: DFQATT and SNEGSKA (reference sequence). The CDR3 region is CSAISVTGATRDYGYTF. The CDR3 coding sequence is TGCAGTGCTATTTCGGTAACAGGGGCGACACGGGACTATGGCTACACCTTC.

The chain is built from TRBV7-9 and TRBJ2-1; 11 nucleotides match TRBD1. The CDR3 sequence is 15 residues long. Trimming at V came to 5 bases and at J to 9 bases, leaving 9 bases not matched to a gene. Germline V CDR1 and CDR2: SEHNR, FQNEAQ (reference sequence). CDR3 nucleotide sequence: TGTGCCAGCAGCCAGGGACAGGGGGGCACGAGTGAGCAGTTCTTC. Translated: CASSQGQGGTSEQFF.

The chain links TRBV27 to TRBJ2-7, with 10 bases identical to TRBD1. The length of the CDR3 is 16 residues. The V gene end was trimmed by 5 bases and the J gene end by 5 bases; junction bases not matched to a gene: 12. Germline V gene lookup returns CDR1 MNHEY and CDR2 SMNVEV (reference sequence). CDR3 nucleotide sequence: TGTGCCAGCAGTCCCTGGGACAGGGGTAACCTTGACGAGCAGTACTTC. Translated, it gives CASSPWDRGNLDEQYF.

The chain employs TRBV6-1 and TRBJ1-1; D is uncertain. CDR1 is MNHNS, CDR2 SASEGT, per germline. This CDR3 spans 14 amino acids. Trimming took off 2 bases at V and 4 bases at J, with 11 bases between the two ends. CDR3 coding DNA: TGTGCCAGCAGTGAATTCCTTACCGGCACTGAAGCTTTCTTT. Protein product: CASSEFLTGTEAFF.

The V call is TRBV12-3 or TRBV12-4, the J call TRBJ2-3; 13 bases agree with TRBD2. V lost 5 bases, J lost 4 bases, and 6 bases stayed unmatched. The CDR3 spans 16 residues. CDR3 in amino acids: CASSETSGGASDTQYF. CDR3 nucleotides: TGTGCCAGCAGTGAAACTAGCGGGGGGGCATCAGATACGCAGTATTTT.

The CDR3 DNA sequence: TGTGCCAGCAGTTTCTGGCCCGATACGCAGTATTTT. Protein: CASSFWPDTQYF. The rearrangement links TRBV12-3 or TRBV12-4 to TRBJ2-3; D call uncertain. The V end was cut by 3 bases, the J end by 6 bases, with 7 bases between. The CDR3 is 12 amino acids.

This clonotype is a singleton in its sample. The chain combines TRBV29-1 with TRBJ2-3, with TRBD2 matching 7 bases. This CDR3 region has 17 residues. V lost 0 bases and J lost 0; bases outside the gene matches: 9. Germline V gene lookup returns CDR1 SQVTM and CDR2 ANQGSEA. CDR3 coding DNA: TGCAGCGTTGAAGATCTGGCTAGCGGAACTAGCACAGATACGCAGTATTTT. This sequence encodes CSVEDLASGTSTDTQYF.

The V call is TRBV5-6, the J call TRBJ1-2, with 7 bases matching TRBD1. J gave up 4 bases and V 4 bases, and 4 bases lay outside the gene matches. The CDR3 spans 13 residues. In germline, CDR1 is SGHDT, CDR2 YYEEEE. The CDR3 protein is CASSPQGTYGYTF. DNA for the CDR3: TGTGCCAGCAGCCCACAGGGGACCTATGGCTACACCTTC.